The 18 T cell receptor beta chains below come from one sample, sequenced in a study of T cell responses to AZD1222 COVID-19 vaccine. Sequenced by immunoSEQ multiplex PCR; TCRdb stores in-frame clones only, minus some. The sample has 58,000 or so clones, over 80% seen once. Sequenced here: peripheral blood, sampled on day 0 of AZD1222 vaccination. Receptor source: an adult in good health.

This chain joins TRBV5-1 and TRBJ2-3; no clear D. The CDR3 length is 13 residues. In germline, CDR1 is SGHRS, CDR2 YFSETQ. V lost 4 bases to trimming and J lost 0 bases, with 6 bases between them. The CDR3 DNA sequence: TGCGCCAGCAGCGTCGACAGCACAGATACGCAGTATTTT. Its protein product is CASSVDSTDTQYF. Drawing the rest from reference TRBV5-1 and TRBJ2-3, the complete variable domain is KAGVTQTPRYLIKTRGQQVTLSCSPISGHRSVSWYQQTPGQGLQFLFEYFSETQRNKGNFPGRFSGRQFSNSRSEMNVSTLELGDSALYLCASSVDSTDTQYFGPGTRLTVL.

This clone was counted once. This chain links TRBV18 with TRBJ2-7; 9 bases agree with TRBD1. Germline CDR1 and CDR2: KGHSH and LQKENI. There are 14 residues in the CDR3. Trimming removed 2 bases from V and 1 base from J; junction bases left unmatched: 0. CDR3 loop: CASSPGTGSYEQYF. CDR3 DNA sequence: TGTGCCAGCTCACCAGGGACAGGGTCCTACGAGCAGTACTTC.

The chain uses TRBV7-2 and TRBJ1-4, with TRBD1 identical over 10 bases. Germline lookup yields CDR1 SGHTA and CDR2 FQGNSA. J was trimmed by 3 bases and V by 3 bases; bases with no gene match: 1. This CDR3 has 15 residues. CDR3 sequence (DNA): TGTGCCAGCAGCTTTGACAGGGGGCCTAATGAAAAACTGTTTTTT. This sequence encodes CASSFDRGPNEKLFF.

The chain uses TRBV29-1 and TRBJ2-2; either TRBD1 or TRBD2 may fit D (6 bases each). Trimming removed 4 bases at V and 5 bases at J, with 8 bases between. CDR1 is SQVTM, CDR2 ANQGSEA, per germline. The CDR3 extends over 12 amino acids. CDR3 region: CSVGGGTGELFF. The CDR3 bases are TGCAGCGTTGGAGGGGGGACCGGGGAGCTGTTTTTT.

The V gene is TRBV10-3, the J gene TRBJ1-4; 7 nucleotides agree with TRBD1. The junction had 2 bases not matched to a gene; V was cut back by 9 bases and J by 4 bases. Germline CDR1 and CDR2: ENHRY and SYGVKD. The CDR3 loop spans 12 amino acids. The CDR3 reads CAIGGGNEKLFF. DNA for the CDR3: TGTGCCATAGGGGGCGGTAATGAAAAACTGTTTTTT.

The chain recombines TRBV9 with TRBJ1-2; D might be TRBD1 (5 bases). Trimming took 3 bases from V and 3 from J, leaving 6 bases between them. CDR3 length: 12 amino acids. Germline loops: CDR1 SGDLS, CDR2 YYNGEE. CDR3 DNA sequence: TGTGCCAGCAGCGGGGGGGACTATGGCTACACCTTC. As protein: CASSGGDYGYTF.

This chain connects TRBV29-1 to TRBJ2-7, with D perhaps being TRBD1 or TRBD2 (5 bases each). The CDR3 runs 13 residues. Per germline, CDR1 SQVTM and CDR2 ANQGSEA. Trimming pared 4 bases from V and 7 bases from J, leaving 17 bases between. The CDR3 is CSVGGVNPREQYF. The CDR3 nucleotides are TGCAGCGTTGGAGGGGTAAATCCTAGGGAGCAGTACTTC.

The rearrangement uses TRBV5-4 and TRBJ2-1; 9 bases map to TRBD1. Germline CDR1 and CDR2: SGHNT and YYREEE (reference sequence). V lost 4 bases to trimming and J lost 8 bases; unmatched junction nucleotides: 7. The CDR3 extends over 14 amino acids. The CDR3 is CASSPGDRDHEQFF. The CDR3 nucleotides are TGTGCCAGCAGCCCCGGGGACAGGGATCATGAGCAGTTCTTC.

The rearrangement links TRBV7-7 to TRBJ2-2, with 7 bases identical to TRBD1. CDR3 length equals 14 residues. J lost 7 bases, V lost 6 bases, and 8 bases had no gene match. Germline V gene lookup returns CDR1 SSHAT and CDR2 FNYEAQ (reference sequence). The CDR3 here is CASRSSTGVGELFF. The DNA for the CDR3 is TGTGCCAGCAGATCCTCTACAGGGGTCGGGGAGCTGTTTTTT.

The CDR3 reads CASSLFSATGDYGYTF. CDR3 DNA: TGTGCCAGCAGCCTGTTTTCTGCAACAGGGGACTATGGCTACACCTTC. This chain joins TRBV7-9 and TRBJ1-2; 7 bases match TRBD1. CDR1 is SEHNR and CDR2 is FQNEAQ in the germline V gene (reference sequence). The CDR3 is 16 residues long. V gave up 5 bases and J gave up 3 bases; unmatched junction bases: 12.

The rearrangement joins TRBV2 to TRBJ2-7; TRBD1 aligns across 9 bases. The CDR3 has 13 amino acids. J gave up 3 bases and V 6 bases, and 3 bases lay outside the gene matches. The V gene's germline CDR1 is SNHLY and CDR2 FYNNEI. The CDR3 region is CASRKTGGYEQYF. The DNA for the CDR3 is TGTGCCAGCAGAAAGACAGGGGGCTACGAGCAGTACTTC.

CDR3 protein: CAISWTSGGEFTPPNTDTQYF. CDR3 DNA sequence: TGTGCCATCAGTTGGACTAGCGGGGGGGAATTCACTCCGCCTAACACAGATACGCAGTATTTT. V and J are TRBV10-3 and TRBJ2-3; the match to TRBD2 covers 15 bases. This CDR3 is 21 amino acids long. Trimming took 5 bases from V and 2 from J; bases not matched to a gene: 17. Germline CDR1 ENHRY, CDR2 SYGVKD.

The V gene is TRBV19, the J gene TRBJ1-1; weak D call: TRBD1 (6 bases). V was shortened by 4 bases and J by 1 base, with 10 bases between the two germline ends. Germline V CDR1 and CDR2: LNHDA, SQIVND (reference sequence). The CDR3 has 14 amino acids. The DNA for the CDR3 is TGTGCCAGTAGTACGAGACAGGAGAACACTGAAGCTTTCTTT. Translating gives CASSTRQENTEAFF.

This clone was seen only once. The chain carries TRBV15 and TRBJ1-2; D not certain. V was cut by 0 bases and J by 3 bases, with 17 bases left in between. CDR3 length equals 17 residues. The V gene's germline CDR1 is LNHNV and CDR2 YYDKDF (reference sequence). The CDR3 region has the DNA TGTGCCACCAGCAGAGACGGGCCTGGGAGGATAGACTATGGCTACACCTTC. Translating gives CATSRDGPGRIDYGYTF.

The chain combines TRBV19 with TRBJ1-1, with D maybe TRBD1 (6 bases). V shed 9 bases and J shed 0 bases, with 11 bases lying between them. This CDR3 has 13 amino acids. CDR1 LNHDA and CDR2 SQIVND come from the germline V gene (reference sequence). Written as DNA, the CDR3 is TGTGCCAGCTGCGGACAGATGAACACTGAAGCTTTCTTT. It translates to CASCGQMNTEAFF.

This chain uses TRBV18 with TRBJ1-5; possibly TRBD1 for D (5 bases). Germline lookup yields CDR1 KGHSH and CDR2 LQKENI. This CDR3 has 16 amino acids. The V end lost 3 bases, the J end lost 1 base, and 13 bases lay between the germline ends. The CDR3 nucleotides read TGTGCCAGCTCACCGATCCGGGACGGGAGCAATCAGCCCCAGCATTTT. It encodes CASSPIRDGSNQPQHF.

The chain employs TRBV2 and TRBJ1-1; D gene ambiguous. CDR1 and CDR2 from the germline V gene are SNHLY and FYNNEI. Trimming shortened V by 0 bases and J by 5 bases, and 16 bases separated the two germline ends. The CDR3 covers 16 residues. The CDR3 sequence is CASSEAPGSFGTEAFF. CDR3 DNA: TGTGCCAGCAGTGAAGCTCCAGGTTCATTTGGGACTGAAGCTTTCTTT.

DNA of the CDR3: TGCGCCAGCAGTCAATCGGGGCTATCGCAGGCCGGCTCCTACAATGAGCAGTTCTTC. Translated: CASSQSGLSQAGSYNEQFF. The gene calls are TRBV23-1 and TRBJ2-1; tentatively, D is TRBD1 (5 bases). TRBV23-1 is recorded as an ORF, its role being uncertain. The CDR3 has 19 residues. Deletions cut 0 bases from V and 0 bases from J, with 18 bases between.